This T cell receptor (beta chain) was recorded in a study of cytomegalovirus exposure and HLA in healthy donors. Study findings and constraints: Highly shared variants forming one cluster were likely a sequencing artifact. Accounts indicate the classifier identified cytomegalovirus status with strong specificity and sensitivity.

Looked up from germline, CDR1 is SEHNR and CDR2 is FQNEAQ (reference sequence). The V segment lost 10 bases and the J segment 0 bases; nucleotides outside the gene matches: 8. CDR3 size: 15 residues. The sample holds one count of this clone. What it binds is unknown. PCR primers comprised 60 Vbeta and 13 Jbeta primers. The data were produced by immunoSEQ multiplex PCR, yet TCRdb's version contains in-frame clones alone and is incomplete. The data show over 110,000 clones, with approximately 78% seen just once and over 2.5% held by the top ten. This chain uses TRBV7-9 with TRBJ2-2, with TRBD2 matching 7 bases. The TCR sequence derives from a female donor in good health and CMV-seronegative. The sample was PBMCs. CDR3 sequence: CATRDGLANTGELFF. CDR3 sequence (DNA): TGTGCCACCCGGGACGGACTAGCGAACACCGGGGAGCTGTTTTTT.